This passage covers 7 T cell receptor beta chains from one sample sequenced in a study of beta chain features in type 1 diabetes. All of the isolated RNA was reverse transcribed, so expressed TCRB transcripts were sequenced. Assay: immunoSEQ multiplex PCR; the TCRdb copy retains only in-frame clones and omits some. The profile shows under 400,000 clones, around 12% of them singletons. Input material: naive CD4+ T cells from blood. The origin of the receptors is a man aged 18 to 29 in good health.

This rearrangement joins TRBV9 to TRBJ1-2, with D possibly matching TRBD1 (6 bases). V lost 4 bases and J lost 4, with 20 bases in between. The CDR3 has 16 residues. Per germline, CDR1 SGDLS and CDR2 YYNGEE. The CDR3 region is CASSPMEGGYVYGYTF. The CDR3, as DNA: TGTGCCAGCAGCCCTATGGAAGGGGGATATGTCTATGGCTACACCTTC. The entire variable domain, with the rest obtained from reference TRBV9 and TRBJ1-2, is as follows: DSGVTQTPKHLITATGQRVTLRCSPRSGDLSVYWYQQSLDQGLQFLIQYYNGEERAKGNILERFSAQQFPDLHSELNLSSLELGDSALYFCASSPMEGGYVYGYTFGSGTRLTVV.

The chain has TRBV28 and TRBJ2-2; D uncertain. V gave up 6 bases and J gave up 0 bases, with 11 bases separating them. The CDR3 sequence is 15 residues long. Looked up from germline, CDR1 is MDHEN and CDR2 is SYDVKM. In DNA form, the CDR3 reads TGTGCCAGCAGCCCAGGATCCGCGAACACCGGGGAGCTGTTTTTT. This encodes CASSPGSANTGELFF.

This chain uses TRBV5-4 with TRBJ1-5; 7 bases match TRBD1. The length of the CDR3 is 14 residues. Trimming took 4 bases from V and 7 from J; bases not matched to a gene: 8. Per the germline V gene, CDR1 is SGHNT and CDR2 is YYREEE (reference sequence). For the CDR3, the DNA is TGTGCCAGCAGCGCAGACAGGGCGACGCAGCCCCAGCATTTT. This gives the protein CASSADRATQPQHF.

This clone was recorded a few times. V and J are TRBV9 and TRBJ2-7, with 10 positions matching TRBD2. The junction had 14 bases not matched to a gene; V was cut back by 2 bases and J by 3 bases. Per the germline V gene, CDR1 is SGDLS and CDR2 is YYNGEE. The CDR3 has 18 residues. The CDR3 loop reads CASSVHDGTSVEDYEQYF. DNA for the CDR3: TGTGCCAGCAGCGTCCACGATGGGACTAGCGTAGAAGACTACGAGCAGTACTTC.

This chain links TRBV27 with TRBJ2-5; 10 bases align to TRBD1. Germline CDR1 is MNHEY and CDR2 is SMNVEV (reference sequence). This CDR3 contains 18 residues. V lost 4 bases to trimming and J lost 4 bases; unmatched junction nucleotides: 15. The CDR3 reads CASSSTFPGQGKSETQYF. The CDR3, as DNA: TGTGCCAGCAGTTCGACATTCCCGGGACAGGGGAAGTCAGAGACCCAGTACTTC.

About this clone itself: A single base separates this from a much larger clone, so it may be a read error. This sample also contains other DNA sequences that code for the same CDR3. V is TRBV7-9 and J is TRBJ2-1, with D maybe TRBD1 (6 bases). The V gene lost 1 base and the J gene lost 5 bases, with 6 bases spanning the gap. In germline, CDR1 is SEHNR, CDR2 FQNEAQ (reference sequence). CDR3 length: 13 residues. CDR3 in amino acids: CASSLDRDNEQFF. The CDR3 nucleotides read TGTGCCAGCAGCTTAGACAGGGACAATGAGCAGTTCTTC.

This clone was detected a few times. The CDR3 sequence: CASNNEGRGENIQYF. DNA for the CDR3: TGTGCCAGCAACAATGAGGGCAGGGGGGAAAACATTCAGTACTTC. The rearrangement links TRBV7-2 to TRBJ2-4, with D possibly TRBD1 on 7 matching bases. V was pared by 7 bases and J by 5 bases, with 18 bases between. This CDR3 spans 15 amino acids. Germline CDR1 and CDR2: SGHTA and FQGNSA.